These 26 T cell receptor beta chains share one sample of origin, sequenced in a study of naive and memory T cell subsets. Four PCR rounds used nested alpha and beta constant region primers plus the SP2 primer. TCRdb used MiXCR to reprocess the UMI-ligation and nested PCR reads, holding one entry per CDR3 protein. The data show around 25,000 distinct CDR3 sequences, with roughly 6% seen just once and approximately 6% held by the top ten. Treatment given: skin biopsy from PPD injection site in Mantoux-positive individual. A UMI-containing oligonucleotide was joined by 3' ligation to the TCR cDNA template. The material was skin, obtained from a tuberculin skin test site. The receptors were gathered from an adult in good health.

This clonotype appeared many times. This chain connects TRBV28 to TRBJ1-1; the D gene is possibly TRBD1 (5 bases). CDR1 and CDR2 from the germline V gene are MDHEN and SYDVKM. The V gene lost 4 bases and the J gene lost 1 base, with 19 bases spanning the gap. This CDR3 is 17 amino acids long. The CDR3 region is CASSSRGREGRNTEAFF. In DNA, the CDR3 is TGTGCCAGCAGTTCCCGGGGCCGGGAGGGTCGGAACACTGAAGCTTTCTTT.

Many counts were recorded for this clonotype. The gene calls are TRBV9 and TRBJ2-7; 7 positions match TRBD2. CDR3 length: 13 amino acids. J was trimmed by 5 bases and V by 2 bases; bases with no gene match: 4. Germline-derived CDR1 and CDR2 are SGDLS and YYNGEE. The CDR3 reads CASSVGTIHEQYF. The CDR3 DNA sequence: TGTGCCAGCAGCGTGGGGACTATCCACGAGCAGTACTTC.

The table lists this clonotype with many counts. The chain uses TRBV20-1 and TRBJ2-3; 10 bases agree with TRBD2. Unmatched junction bases numbered 11, after V lost 7 bases and J lost 4 bases. Per germline, CDR1 DFQATT and CDR2 SNEGSKA (reference sequence). This CDR3 comprises 15 residues. CDR3 protein: CSDRVASGSADTQYF. The CDR3 DNA is TGCAGTGACAGAGTGGCTAGCGGGAGCGCAGATACGCAGTATTTT.

This clonotype has a count of ten or more. This chain joins TRBV28 and TRBJ1-4; 7 bases map to TRBD1. The germline gives CDR1 MDHEN, CDR2 SYDVKM. Trimming cost V 2 bases and J 8 bases; bases outside gene matches: 5. This CDR3 region has 14 residues. CDR3 loop: CASSLDRAGEKLFF. The CDR3, as DNA: TGTGCCAGCAGTTTAGACAGGGCGGGCGAAAAACTGTTTTTT.

The sample holds many counts of this clonotype. The chain recombines TRBV5-1 with TRBJ2-6, with no clear D. The CDR3 runs 16 residues. Germline CDR1 SGHRS, CDR2 YFSETQ. Trimming left V 1 base short and J 0 bases short, with 8 bases between. Here the CDR3 reads CASSLIRSSGANVLTF. The DNA of the CDR3 is TGCGCCAGCAGCTTGATCCGAAGCTCTGGGGCCAACGTCCTGACTTTC. Drawing the rest from reference TRBV5-1 and TRBJ2-6, the complete variable domain is KAGVTQTPRYLIKTRGQQVTLSCSPISGHRSVSWYQQTPGQGLQFLFEYFSETQRNKGNFPGRFSGRQFSNSRSEMNVSTLELGDSALYLCASSLIRSSGANVLTFGAGSRLTVL.

This clonotype was seen a handful of times. This chain connects TRBV5-1 to TRBJ1-5; maybe TRBD1 (5 bases). CDR1 is SGHRS, CDR2 YFSETQ, per germline. Trimming took 4 bases from V and 3 from J, leaving 17 bases between them. The length of the CDR3 is 16 residues. The CDR3 DNA follows: TGCGCCAGCAGCGACCAACCCGGGGGGGTCAATCAGCCCCAGCATTTT. Amino acids: CASSDQPGGVNQPQHF.

The sample holds many counts of this clonotype. The rearrangement links TRBV2 to TRBJ1-6, with 9 bases aligning to TRBD1. The germline gives CDR1 SNHLY, CDR2 FYNNEI. V was pared by 3 bases and J by 10 bases, with 7 bases of the junction left unmatched. The CDR3 runs 15 residues. CDR3 sequence (DNA): TGTGCCAGCAGTGATTCGTTGACAGGGGGATCACCCCTCCACTTT. Its protein is CASSDSLTGGSPLHF.

The chain joins TRBV5-1 to TRBJ2-7; 9 bases map to TRBD1. CDR1 and CDR2 from the germline V gene are SGHRS and YFSETQ. V dropped 2 bases and J dropped 3; count of bases not matched to a gene: 3. CDR3 size: 14 residues. In nucleotides, the CDR3 is TGCGCCAGCAGCTTTACGGGACAGGGCTACGAGCAGTACTTC. Its translation: CASSFTGQGYEQYF.

At least ten counts were recorded for this clonotype. This rearrangement joins TRBV20-1 to TRBJ2-3; no clear D. CDR1 DFQATT and CDR2 SNEGSKA come from the germline V gene (reference sequence). V shed 0 bases and J shed 6 bases, with 22 bases lying between them. The CDR3 is 17 amino acids. CDR3: CSARDRSSVYLGDTQYF. The CDR3 coding sequence is TGCAGTGCTAGAGATAGGAGTTCGGTCTATCTGGGGGATACGCAGTATTTT.

At least ten counts were recorded for this clonotype. The chain is built from TRBV7-2 and TRBJ2-7; D might be TRBD1 or TRBD2, each matching 5 bases. Trimming removed 0 bases at V and 7 bases at J, with 13 bases between. This CDR3 has 14 residues. Germline V gene data show CDR1 as SGHTA and CDR2 as FQGNSA. CDR3 protein: CASSLARGAGEQYF. The CDR3 nucleotides are TGTGCCAGCAGCTTAGCGCGAGGGGCTGGTGAGCAGTACTTC.

A word on this clonotype: This may be a read error: a much more frequent sequence differs by one nucleotide. The missing conserved phenylalanine or tryptophan at the end of this CDR3 makes a read error likely. The chain recombines TRBV5-4 with TRBJ2-5; D unclear. Germline CDR1 SGHNT, CDR2 YYREEE (reference sequence). The V end lost 2 bases, the J end lost 3 bases, and 8 bases lay between the germline ends. There are 13 residues in the CDR3. The CDR3 loop is CASSLIDEETQYY. DNA for the CDR3: TGTGCCAGCAGCTTAATAGACGAAGAGACCCAGTACTAC.

This clonotype showed up many times. The chain combines TRBV6-5 with TRBJ2-3; TRBD2 agrees at 9 bases. Germline V gene sequence: CDR1 MNHEY, CDR2 SVGAGI. The CDR3 has 15 residues. Trimming removed 2 bases from V and 6 bases from J; junction bases left unmatched: 6. In DNA form, the CDR3 reads TGTGCCAGCAGTTACGCCTGGACTAGCGAGGATACGCAGTATTTT. This sequence encodes CASSYAWTSEDTQYF.

This chain joins TRBV10-3 and TRBJ2-7; D not certain. The germline V gene encodes CDR1 ENHRY and CDR2 SYGVKD. The CDR3 covers 12 residues. V was trimmed by 4 bases and J by 6 bases, leaving 10 bases between them. The CDR3 sequence: CAISVNPSEQYF. CDR3 coding DNA: TGTGCCATCAGTGTCAATCCCTCCGAGCAGTACTTC.

This clonotype showed up just a few times. The CDR3, as DNA: TGTGCCAGCAGTGAATCGTTAGGTAGCAATCAGCCCCAGCATTTT. The encoded protein is CASSESLGSNQPQHF. The gene calls are TRBV25-1 and TRBJ1-5; D uncertain. This CDR3 is built from 15 residues. Trimming pared 1 base from V and 0 bases from J, leaving 7 bases between. The germline V gene encodes CDR1 MGHDK and CDR2 SYGVNS. The full variable domain, its missing parts supplied by reference TRBV25-1 and TRBJ1-5, is EADIYQTPRYLVIGTGKKITLECSQTMGHDKMYWYQQDPGMELHLIHYSYGVNSTEKGDLSSESTVSRIRTEHFPLTLESARPSHTSQYLCASSESLGSNQPQHFGDGTRLSIL.

Many counts were recorded for this clonotype. The V gene is TRBV20-1, the J gene TRBJ2-7; D is undetermined. The germline V and J ends were trimmed by 0 bases and 0 bases, with 9 bases remaining between them. The germline V gene encodes CDR1 DFQATT and CDR2 SNEGSKA (reference sequence). This CDR3 has 14 residues. The CDR3 reads CSARDPESSYEQYF. DNA of the CDR3: TGCAGTGCTAGAGATCCAGAGAGCTCCTACGAGCAGTACTTC.

This clonotype was seen many times. The chain uses TRBV29-1 and TRBJ2-1; D is possibly TRBD2 (6 bases). The germline gives CDR1 SQVTM, CDR2 ANQGSEA. This CDR3 is built from 18 residues. Trimming took 3 bases from V and 5 from J, leaving 26 bases between them. CDR3 loop: CSVDVRTRLASANNEQFF. The CDR3 DNA reads as TGCAGCGTTGATGTCCGGACAAGGTTAGCTAGCGCAAACAATGAGCAGTTCTTC.

This clonotype was picked up a small number of times. The rearrangement joins TRBV11-2 to TRBJ2-7, with D perhaps matching TRBD2 (5 bases). Germline V gene sequence: CDR1 SGHAT, CDR2 FQNNGV. The CDR3 has 15 residues. The ends were cut back, 2 bases at V and 3 bases at J, with 14 bases in the middle. The CDR3 DNA reads as TGTGCCAGCAGCTTACCGGCGGGCTTCGGCTACGAGCAGTACTTC. Amino acid sequence: CASSLPAGFGYEQYF.

The count of this clonotype is one. The genes are TRBV5-1 and TRBJ2-3; 10 positions match TRBD2. This CDR3 spans 16 amino acids. Germline loops: CDR1 SGHRS, CDR2 YFSETQ. Unmatched junction bases numbered 9, after V lost 4 bases and J lost 4 bases. The CDR3 region has the DNA TGCGCCAGCAGCGCCGGACTAGCGGTGGGTGCAGATACGCAGTATTTT. Encoded protein: CASSAGLAVGADTQYF.

This clonotype was observed at least ten times. The rearrangement links TRBV12-3 or TRBV12-4 to TRBJ2-4, with 11 bases identical to TRBD2. V lost 5 bases, J lost 4 bases, and 1 base stayed unmatched. The CDR3 runs 14 residues. DNA of the CDR3: TGTGCCAGCAGTCGGACTAGCGGGAAAAACATTCAGTACTTC. Translating it yields CASSRTSGKNIQYF.

This clonotype was recorded at least ten times. This rearrangement joins TRBV5-1 to TRBJ2-3; a possible D gene is TRBD2 (6 bases). Germline-derived CDR1 and CDR2 are SGHRS and YFSETQ. V dropped 6 bases and J dropped 2 bases, with 13 bases sitting between them. The CDR3 covers 14 residues. The DNA of the CDR3 is TGCGCCAGCAACCCCGGCGGGGTCACAGATACGCAGTATTTT. It yields the protein CASNPGGVTDTQYF.

This clonotype came up many times. The V gene is TRBV3-1, the J gene TRBJ2-7; a possible D gene is TRBD2 (6 bases). Germline CDR1 and CDR2: LGHDT and YNNKEL (reference sequence). The germline V and J ends were trimmed by 1 base and 5 bases, with 15 bases remaining between them. The CDR3 is 15 residues long. The CDR3 loop is CASSQGGTAGDEQYF. CDR3 nucleotides: TGTGCCAGCAGCCAAGGCGGGACTGCCGGGGACGAGCAGTACTTC.

CDR3 sequence reads: CASSLGGGIRSSYNEQFF. The DNA of the CDR3 is TGTGCCAGCAGCTTAGGGGGTGGAATAAGGAGCTCCTACAATGAGCAGTTCTTC. This chain joins TRBV7-8 and TRBJ2-1; no definite D call. V shed 1 base and J shed 0 bases, with 16 bases lying between them. Germline values: CDR1 SGHVS, CDR2 FQNEAQ. The CDR3 totals 18 residues.

This clonotype was counted many times. The gene calls are TRBV20-1 and TRBJ2-7; possibly TRBD2 for D (5 bases). Germline V gene data show CDR1 as DFQATT and CDR2 as SNEGSKA (reference sequence). Trimming cost V 0 bases and J 0 bases, with 12 bases left between them. This CDR3 spans 15 amino acids. The CDR3 sequence is CSARDSGESSYEQYF. CDR3 bases: TGCAGTGCTAGAGATAGTGGGGAGAGCTCCTACGAGCAGTACTTC.

This clonotype was seen at least ten times. This chain joins TRBV4-2 and TRBJ2-1; D remains unclear. The CDR3 covers 13 residues. In germline, CDR1 is LGHNA, CDR2 YNFKEQ. The ends were cut back, 1 base at V and 4 bases at J, with 5 bases in the middle. The CDR3, as DNA: TGTGCCAGCAGCCAAGTCTCGTACAATGAGCAGTTCTTC. Protein: CASSQVSYNEQFF.

This clonotype was picked up many times. The V gene is TRBV7-8, the J gene TRBJ1-2; tentative D call: TRBD1 (5 bases). Germline CDR1 is SGHVS and CDR2 is FQNEAQ. The CDR3 runs 14 residues. Trimming removed 0 bases at V and 5 bases at J, with 10 bases between. The CDR3 sequence: CASSLAGRGYGYTF. CDR3 bases: TGTGCCAGCAGCTTAGCAGGTCGGGGGTATGGCTACACCTTC.

This clonotype has at least ten counts. The chain has TRBV5-5 and TRBJ1-2, with unresolved D. There are 14 residues in the CDR3. The germline gives CDR1 SGHKS, CDR2 YYEKEE (reference sequence). V was clipped by 0 bases and J by 4 bases, with 10 bases between them. Written as DNA, the CDR3 is TGTGCCAGCAGCTTGGTCGTGGCAGTCTATGGCTACACCTTC. This encodes CASSLVVAVYGYTF. Combining the CDR3 with reference TRBV5-5 and TRBJ1-2 gives the whole variable domain DAGVTQSPTHLIKTRGQQVTLRCSPISGHKSVSWYQQVLGQGPQFIFQYYEKEERGRGNFPDRFSARQFPNYSSELNVNALLLGDSALYLCASSLVVAVYGYTFGSGTRLTVV.